The 19 T cell receptor beta chains given below trace back to one sample, sequenced in a study of early T cells in non-severe SARS-CoV-2 infection. TCRdb reprocessed the 5' RACE reads via MiXCR and lists one record per CDR3 protein. The table lists about 50,000 distinct CDR3 sequences, 10% to 13% of them singletons. Input material: whole blood. The receptors were sampled from an adult who was a healthcare worker with PCR-confirmed SARS-CoV-2 infection or an uninfected control (not recorded which).

A few counts support this clonotype. This chain links TRBV7-2 with TRBJ2-1, with 7 positions matching TRBD2. This CDR3 has 15 amino acids. With 5 bases clipped from V and 1 base from J, the junction kept 5 bases outside the gene matches. The germline CDR1 and CDR2 sequences are SGHTA and FQGNSA. CDR3 DNA sequence: TGTGCCAGCAGCCCCAGGCGGGGGTCCTACAATGAGCAGTTCTTC. Its protein is CASSPRRGSYNEQFF.

In its sample, this clonotype was seen a few times. This sequence joins TRBV9 and TRBJ2-2, with a possible D match to TRBD1 (6 bases). Per germline, CDR1 SGDLS and CDR2 YYNGEE. V was pared by 4 bases and J by 5 bases, with 18 bases between. There are 16 residues in the CDR3. The DNA of the CDR3 is TGTGCCAGCAGCCCGGACCCGGGACATGGTACCGGGGAGCTGTTTTTT. Translating it yields CASSPDPGHGTGELFF.

This clonotype was counted ten times or more. V gene TRBV7-2 combines with J gene TRBJ2-7; 11 bases are shared with TRBD2. This CDR3 spans 16 amino acids. The germline CDR1 and CDR2 sequences are SGHTA and FQGNSA. With 2 bases clipped from V and 2 bases from J, the junction kept 5 bases outside the gene matches. CDR3 region: CASSLKVAGGPYEQYF. The CDR3 nucleotides are TGTGCCAGCAGCTTAAAAGTAGCGGGAGGGCCCTACGAGCAGTACTTC.

This clonotype has ten or more counts. V usage is TRBV12-3 or TRBV12-4 and J usage is TRBJ2-7, with 9 bases identical to TRBD1. The CDR3 is 15 residues long. V lost 6 bases and J lost 7; bases outside the gene matches: 13. CDR3 bases: TGTGCCAGCAGCCGACGAAGGGACAGGGTGTTGGAGCAGTACTTC. Its translation is CASSRRRDRVLEQYF.

This clonotype was seen repeatedly, ten times or more. The chain combines TRBV18 with TRBJ2-1; no firm D call. The V end lost 3 bases, the J end lost 5 bases, and 11 bases lay between the germline ends. The CDR3 sequence is 14 residues long. Germline CDR1 is KGHSH and CDR2 is LQKENI. CDR3 sequence: CASSPPSRNNEQFF. The DNA for the CDR3 is TGTGCCAGCTCACCCCCGAGCAGGAACAATGAGCAGTTCTTC.

The J gene is TRBJ2-7, the V gene TRBV5-1; D not certain. V lost 4 bases and J 3 bases, leaving 11 bases between the germline ends. Germline V CDR1 and CDR2: SGHRS, YFSETQ. CDR3 length equals 13 residues. The CDR3 DNA reads as TGCGCCAGCAGCCCCGGGTCCCACTACGAGCAGTACTTC. It specifies CASSPGSHYEQYF.

In this sample, this clonotype turned up many times. V usage is TRBV6-1 and J usage is TRBJ1-5; TRBD1 might be the D (6 bases). CDR3 length: 16 amino acids. V lost 2 bases to trimming and J lost 2 bases, with 13 bases between them. Per the germline V gene, CDR1 is MNHNS and CDR2 is SASEGT. The CDR3 DNA follows: TGTGCCAGCAGTGAATATGGGGGGCGCGGCAATCAGCCCCAGCATTTT. Translation: CASSEYGGRGNQPQHF.

This clonotype was recorded many times. The chain joins TRBV7-2 to TRBJ2-7; 7 nucleotides line up with TRBD2. Trimming took 2 bases from V and 7 from J; bases not matched to a gene: 14. The germline V gene has CDR1 SGHTA and CDR2 FQGNSA. This CDR3 has 16 residues. In nucleotides, the CDR3 is TGTGCCAGCAGCTTAAGCGCGGGACTAACCCTCTTTGAGCAGTACTTC. This translates into CASSLSAGLTLFEQYF.

The table lists this clonotype with many counts. The chain has TRBV5-4 and TRBJ1-3; D might be TRBD1 (5 bases). Germline lookup yields CDR1 SGHNT and CDR2 YYREEE (reference sequence). V was trimmed by 0 bases and J by 4 bases, leaving 8 bases between them. The CDR3 has 14 residues. CDR3 protein: CASSLEQAGNTIYF. The CDR3 nucleotides are TGTGCCAGCAGCTTGGAACAGGCAGGAAACACCATATATTTT.

The gene calls are TRBV13 and TRBJ1-1; maybe TRBD1 (5 bases). CDR3 size: 14 residues. CDR1 is PRHDT and CDR2 is FYEKMQ in the germline V gene (reference sequence). The V end was cut by 4 bases, the J end by 4 bases, with 13 bases between. The CDR3 bases are TGTGCCAGCAGCTCAACTTGGGGGGGCACTGAAGCTTTCTTT. Amino acid sequence: CASSSTWGGTEAFF.

This clonotype was detected ten times or more. The genes are TRBV7-9 and TRBJ2-1; D is unclear. The CDR3 runs to 12 residues. Germline V gene data show CDR1 as SEHNR and CDR2 as FQNEAQ (reference sequence). V gave up 5 bases and J gave up 12 bases, with 14 bases separating them. CDR3 sequence (DNA): TGTGCCAGCAGCCTCACCCTCATCGGGCAGTTCTTC. Its translation is CASSLTLIGQFF.

The chain employs TRBV23-1 and TRBJ2-5; the D gene is possibly TRBD1 (6 bases). TRBV23-1 is an ORF for which the function is uncertain. The CDR3 is 15 residues long. V was pared by 9 bases and J by 5 bases, with 22 bases between. The CDR3: CARPAYHRRGETQYF. CDR3 nucleotide sequence: TGCGCCAGACCGGCCTACCACCGAAGGGGGGAGACCCAGTACTTC.

The chain recombines TRBV29-1 with TRBJ2-5, with 8 bases that match TRBD1. Germline CDR1 reads SQVTM; CDR2 reads ANQGSEA. CDR3 length: 14 residues. After removal of 5 bases from V and 4 bases from J, the junction contained 9 bases not matched to a gene. The CDR3 nucleotides are TGCAGCGTTCCCGCAGGGGGCTCCGGAGAGACCCAGTACTTC. This translates into CSVPAGGSGETQYF.

This clonotype has at least ten counts. The V and J genes are TRBV20-1 and TRBJ2-3; 8 positions agree with TRBD2. V shed 3 bases, J shed 6 bases, and the junction held 2 bases outside the gene matches. The germline CDR1 and CDR2 sequences are DFQATT and SNEGSKA (reference sequence). The CDR3 length is 12 residues. The CDR3 DNA reads TGCAGTGCTAGTCTAGCGGGCGATACGCAGTATTTT. Protein sequence: CSASLAGDTQYF.

This clonotype has ten or more counts. The chain combines TRBV29-1 with TRBJ2-7; perhaps TRBD2 as D (7 bases). V lost 6 bases to trimming and J lost 6 bases, with 18 bases between them. This CDR3 spans 13 amino acids. Germline V CDR1 and CDR2: SQVTM, ANQGSEA. CDR3 amino acids: CSVGGNRAREQYF. The CDR3 bases are TGCAGCGTGGGGGGGAACAGGGCCCGCGAGCAGTACTTC.

This clonotype came up a few times. The rearrangement uses TRBV7-2 and TRBJ1-2; the D gene is possibly TRBD1 (6 bases). The V end lost 3 bases, the J end lost 5 bases, and 13 bases lay between the germline ends. The V gene's germline CDR1 is SGHTA and CDR2 FQGNSA. This CDR3 has 14 amino acids. The chain's CDR3 is CASSFGGGRYGYTF. CDR3 coding DNA: TGTGCCAGCAGCTTTGGGGGCGGTCGGTATGGCTACACCTTC.

The genes are TRBV6-6 and TRBJ2-7; 9 bases map to TRBD2. The J segment lost 1 base and the V segment lost 7 bases, leaving 8 bases of the junction unmatched. This CDR3 is built from 15 residues. Germline assignment: CDR1 MNHNY and CDR2 SVGAGI (reference sequence). The CDR3 DNA sequence: TGTGCCAGCACCTACACTAGCGGGTTATCCTACGAGCAGTACTTC. The encoded protein is CASTYTSGLSYEQYF.

This clonotype turned up a few times. The rearrangement uses TRBV18 and TRBJ2-1, with D unresolved. V dropped 3 bases and J dropped 9 bases, with 12 bases sitting between them. The CDR3 runs 13 residues. The germline gives CDR1 KGHSH, CDR2 LQKENI. Here the CDR3 reads CASSPPPRSEQFF. CDR3 sequence (DNA): TGTGCCAGCTCACCGCCCCCCAGGAGTGAGCAGTTCTTC.

This clonotype was counted at least ten times. The chain is built from TRBV12-3 or TRBV12-4 and TRBJ2-7; 13 bases fit TRBD2. V trimming: 0 bases; J trimming: 4 bases; junction bases outside the gene matches: 12. This CDR3 has 19 amino acids. CDR3 DNA: TGTGCCAGCAGTTTAGCGACCGGACTAGCGGGAGCCCACGATTACGAGCAGTACTTC. Translated: CASSLATGLAGAHDYEQYF.